The 30 T cell receptor beta chains in this list originate from one sample, sequenced in a study of cytomegalovirus exposure and HLA in healthy donors. The PCR used 60 Vbeta and 13 Jbeta primers. Only in-frame clones appear in the TCRdb table, and some are missing; sequencing was by immunoSEQ multiplex PCR. Of over 150,000 clones detected, 68% appear once; the ten largest clones hold 2.8%. The sample was PBMCs. These receptors originate from a woman between 40 and 55 years old in good health and CMV-seropositive.

The rearrangement links TRBV27 to TRBJ2-5; possibly TRBD2 for D (6 bases). Trimming took 5 bases from V and 2 from J, leaving 12 bases between them. Per germline, CDR1 MNHEY and CDR2 SMNVEV (reference sequence). The CDR3 is 14 amino acids. The CDR3 protein is CASSPTGVQETQYF. CDR3 nucleotide sequence: TGTGCCAGCAGTCCGACGGGGGTTCAAGAGACCCAGTACTTC.

This chain connects TRBV7-2 to TRBJ1-5; possibly TRBD1 for D (5 bases). This CDR3 is built from 15 residues. In germline, CDR1 is SGHTA, CDR2 FQGNSA. V shed 0 bases and J shed 1 base, with 7 bases lying between them. CDR3 sequence reads: CASSLAQASNQPQHF. The CDR3 DNA is TGTGCCAGCAGCTTAGCACAGGCCAGCAATCAGCCCCAGCATTTT.

This chain connects TRBV2 to TRBJ2-2; 8 bases agree with TRBD1. Germline-derived CDR1 and CDR2 are SNHLY and FYNNEI. The CDR3 loop spans 15 amino acids. With V trimmed by 6 bases and J by 1 base, 4 bases remained unmatched. The CDR3 reads CASRADRVNTGELFF. The DNA of the CDR3 is TGTGCCAGCAGGGCGGACAGGGTGAACACCGGGGAGCTGTTTTTT.

On this clone itself: One end of the junction varies from germline; a read error may be responsible. The chain is built from TRBV20-1 and TRBJ1-5, with TRBD1 matching 8 bases. The CDR3 is 11 amino acids. Germline values: CDR1 DFQATT, CDR2 SNEGSKA (reference sequence). Written as DNA, the CDR3 is TGCAGTGTTTATCACAGGGGGGCCCAGAATTTT. Translated, it gives CSVYHRGAQNF.

The V and J genes are TRBV5-6 and TRBJ1-2; no reliable D call. Trimming took off 0 bases at V and 4 bases at J, with 13 bases between the two ends. This CDR3 contains 15 residues. CDR1 is SGHDT and CDR2 is YYEEEE in the germline V gene. The CDR3 bases are TGTGCCAGCAGCTTGGGAATCGGTGTGTCCTATGGCTACACCTTC. Translation gives CASSLGIGVSYGYTF.

The V call is TRBV11-2, the J call TRBJ1-2, with 7 bases identical to TRBD1. The CDR3 extends over 17 amino acids. Germline-derived CDR1 and CDR2 are SGHAT and FQNNGV. Trimming took 5 bases from V and 0 from J; bases not matched to a gene: 12. CDR3 bases: TGTGCCAGCAGCCCTCGTAGGGGGCGCAGGACTAACTATGGCTACACCTTC. It translates to CASSPRRGRRTNYGYTF. Drawing the rest from reference TRBV11-2 and TRBJ1-2, the complete variable domain is EAGVAQSPRYKIIEKRQSVAFWCNPISGHATLYWYQQILGQGPKLLIQFQNNGVVDDSQLPKDRFSAERLKGVDSTLKIQPAKLEDSAVYLCASSPRRGRRTNYGYTFGSGTRLTVV.

The chain joins TRBV13 to TRBJ2-2; the D gene is possibly TRBD2 (6 bases). From germline, CDR1 is PRHDT and CDR2 FYEKMQ (reference sequence). Between the trimmed V and J ends, which lost 0 bases and 1 base, there was a span of 9 bases. The CDR3 covers 16 residues. The CDR3 here is CASSLGWEENTGELFF. The CDR3 DNA sequence: TGTGCCAGCAGCTTAGGATGGGAGGAGAACACCGGGGAGCTGTTTTTT.

J is TRBJ2-5 and V is TRBV15, with 7 bases matching TRBD1. TRBJ2-7 matches the DNA end more closely, so the J call is doubtful. The CDR3 has 15 residues. CDR1 is LNHNV, CDR2 YYDKDF, per germline (reference sequence). The CDR3, as DNA: TGTGCCACCAGCGACACAAGGACAGGTTCCTACGAGCAGTACTTC. It specifies CATSDTRTGSYEQYF.

About this clone: This same CDR3 is encoded by further DNA sequences in the sample. This sequence joins TRBV9 and TRBJ1-1; tentatively, D is TRBD1 (5 bases). Trimming stripped 0 bases from V and 0 bases from J, with 12 bases between. The germline V gene encodes CDR1 SGDLS and CDR2 YYNGEE. The CDR3 has 16 amino acids. The CDR3 spells CASSVGMQGLNTEAFF. The CDR3 DNA follows: TGTGCCAGCAGCGTAGGTATGCAGGGCCTGAACACTGAAGCTTTCTTT.

As to this clone: This specimen includes other DNA sequences encoding the same CDR3. The gene calls are TRBV5-4 and TRBJ1-1, with 10 bases identical to TRBD1. The CDR3 length is 14 residues. J lost 1 base, V lost 10 bases, and 7 bases had no gene match. Germline lookup yields CDR1 SGHNT and CDR2 YYREEE (reference sequence). The CDR3 DNA reads as TGTGCCTTAGGACAGGGGGTGACGAACACTGAAGCTTTCTTT. Translation gives CALGQGVTNTEAFF.

This chain links TRBV9 with TRBJ2-3; 7 nucleotides line up with TRBD2. CDR3 length: 14 residues. The J segment lost 5 bases and the V segment lost 3 bases, leaving 6 bases of the junction unmatched. The germline V gene encodes CDR1 SGDLS and CDR2 YYNGEE. The chain's CDR3 is CASSAEGEGDTQYF. CDR3 coding DNA: TGTGCCAGCAGCGCCGAAGGGGAGGGAGATACGCAGTATTTT.

This clone occurred once. The genes are TRBV10-3 and TRBJ2-3, with unresolved D. CDR3 size: 12 residues. V lost 8 bases to trimming and J lost 1 base, with 7 bases between them. CDR1 ENHRY and CDR2 SYGVKD come from the germline V gene. In nucleotides, the CDR3 is TGTGCCATCTCGCAGGGCACAGATACGCAGTATTTT. Translation: CAISQGTDTQYF.

This clone was seen a few times. CDR3 sequence: CASSDRGGADTQYF. The CDR3 DNA follows: TGTGCCAGCAGCGACCGCGGGGGTGCAGATACGCAGTATTTT. This chain joins TRBV9 and TRBJ2-3, with 7 nucleotides matching TRBD2. Looked up from germline, CDR1 is SGDLS and CDR2 is YYNGEE. The V segment lost 3 bases and the J segment 4 bases; nucleotides outside the gene matches: 5. The CDR3 length is 14 residues. Variable domain in full (rest from reference TRBV9 and TRBJ2-3): DSGVTQTPKHLITATGQRVTLRCSPRSGDLSVYWYQQSLDQGLQFLIQYYNGEERAKGNILERFSAQQFPDLHSELNLSSLELGDSALYFCASSDRGGADTQYFGPGTRLTVL.

V gene TRBV27 combines with J gene TRBJ1-5, with D unclear. This CDR3 is 16 amino acids long. V dropped 1 base and J dropped 3 bases, with 13 bases sitting between them. Germline CDR1 and CDR2: MNHEY and SMNVEV (reference sequence). For the CDR3, the DNA is TGTGCCAGCAGTTTATATGGGAGGATATTCAATCAGCCCCAGCATTTT. Protein sequence: CASSLYGRIFNQPQHF.

CDR3 in amino acids: CASKAGAGNEQFF. CDR3 DNA sequence: TGTGCCAGCAAGGCGGGAGCAGGCAATGAGCAGTTCTTC. The rearrangement links TRBV2 to TRBJ2-1, with 7 bases aligning to TRBD2. Germline V gene sequence: CDR1 SNHLY, CDR2 FYNNEI. J was trimmed by 6 bases and V by 7 bases; bases with no gene match: 6. The CDR3 is 13 residues long.

A single count supports this clone. This chain uses TRBV4-3 with TRBJ2-7; D is undetermined. The germline V gene has CDR1 LGHNA and CDR2 YSLEER. The length of the CDR3 is 14 residues. V gave up 0 bases and J gave up 4 bases, with 10 bases separating them. The CDR3 loop is CASSQDFGLYEQYF. For the CDR3, the DNA is TGCGCCAGCAGCCAAGATTTCGGGTTGTACGAGCAGTACTTC.

The rearrangement joins TRBV7-8 to TRBJ1-2; 8 bases fit TRBD1. From germline, CDR1 is SGHVS and CDR2 FQNEAQ. The CDR3 totals 12 residues. The trim removed 6 bases at V and 3 bases at J, leaving 0 bases unmatched. The CDR3 region is CASRDRDYGYTF. In nucleotides, the CDR3 is TGTGCCAGCAGGGACAGGGACTATGGCTACACCTTC.

Worth noting for this clone: Relative to the germline gene, one junction end is altered; a read error may explain this. The gene calls are TRBV6-1 and TRBJ1-5, with 7 bases aligning to TRBD1. The CDR3 is 14 residues long. Germline V gene sequence: CDR1 MNHNS, CDR2 SASEGT. CDR3 in amino acids: CASSPTGNLQPQNF. The CDR3 DNA sequence: TGTGCCAGCAGCCCGACAGGGAATCTTCAGCCCCAGAATTTT.

The chain couples TRBV29-1 to TRBJ2-3, with 8 positions matching TRBD2. Per germline, CDR1 SQVTM and CDR2 ANQGSEA. This CDR3 is 13 amino acids long. V gave up 5 bases and J gave up 6 bases; unmatched junction bases: 7. The CDR3: CSVQSGSKDTQYF. The CDR3 DNA reads as TGCAGCGTTCAAAGCGGGAGTAAGGATACGCAGTATTTT.

J is TRBJ1-4 and V is TRBV27, with no clear D. The ends were cut back, 3 bases at V and 5 bases at J, with 7 bases in the middle. This CDR3 has 13 amino acids. Germline V gene data show CDR1 as MNHEY and CDR2 as SMNVEV (reference sequence). The CDR3 DNA reads as TGTGCCAGCAGTTTGAGTTCCAATGAAAAACTGTTTTTT. It codes for CASSLSSNEKLFF.

On this clone itself: One end of the junction is discordant with germline, which a read error may explain. The rearrangement uses TRBV25-1 and TRBJ1-2, with D possibly being TRBD1 (6 bases). Germline CDR1 and CDR2: MGHDK and SYGVNS. This CDR3 region has 14 residues. In nucleotides, the CDR3 is TGTGCCAGCAGTGAATTCCAGGGGCGCTTGGGCTACCCCTTC. It is translated as CASSEFQGRLGYPF.

The chain joins TRBV4-2 to TRBJ2-1; 7 bases agree with TRBD2. The CDR3 consists of 17 residues. Germline V gene sequence: CDR1 LGHNA, CDR2 YNFKEQ. Trimming at V came to 0 bases and at J to 6 bases, leaving 11 bases not matched to a gene. CDR3 protein: CASSQDSWLAESNEQFF. The CDR3 coding sequence is TGTGCCAGCAGCCAAGATAGCTGGCTAGCGGAATCCAATGAGCAGTTCTTC.

The chain carries TRBV6-6 and TRBJ2-2, with 11 bases matching TRBD2. Germline CDR1 reads MNHNY; CDR2 reads SVGAGI (reference sequence). V dropped 5 bases and J dropped 5; count of bases not matched to a gene: 4. There are 15 residues in the CDR3. CDR3 sequence (DNA): TGTGCCAGCAGTCAGATAGCGGGAGGGACCGGGGAGCTGTTTTTT. Its translation: CASSQIAGGTGELFF.

This sequence joins TRBV7-2 and TRBJ1-2, with 7 bases matching TRBD1. This CDR3 contains 16 residues. CDR1 and CDR2 (germline): SGHTA, FQGNSA. Trimming removed 1 base from V and 8 bases from J; junction bases left unmatched: 13. Here the CDR3 reads CASSLELTGPRKGYTF. In DNA form, the CDR3 reads TGTGCCAGCAGCTTAGAGCTGACAGGGCCTCGGAAGGGCTACACCTTC.

This chain connects TRBV2 to TRBJ2-5; 8 bases line up with TRBD1. The germline V gene has CDR1 SNHLY and CDR2 FYNNEI. This CDR3 spans 14 amino acids. With 6 bases clipped from V and 11 bases from J, the junction kept 14 bases outside the gene matches. This CDR3 is CASRGLGQEGQQYF. In nucleotides, the CDR3 is TGTGCCAGCAGGGGATTGGGACAGGAGGGTCAGCAGTACTTC.

The V gene is TRBV19, the J gene TRBJ1-1, with D perhaps matching TRBD1 (5 bases). The CDR3 runs to 14 residues. V was trimmed by 6 bases and J by 0 bases, leaving 11 bases between them. Per germline, CDR1 LNHDA and CDR2 SQIVND (reference sequence). The CDR3 is CASSKGEVNTEAFF. CDR3 nucleotide sequence: TGTGCCAGTAGCAAAGGGGAGGTGAACACTGAAGCTTTCTTT.

The CDR3 DNA reads as TGTGCCAGCAGCTTAGCGTTTAGCGGGAGCTCCTACAATGAGCAGTTCTTC. Amino acid sequence: CASSLAFSGSSYNEQFF. The chain links TRBV7-8 to TRBJ2-1; 9 bases align to TRBD2. CDR3 length equals 17 residues. Germline V gene data show CDR1 as SGHVS and CDR2 as FQNEAQ. Trimming took 0 bases from V and 0 from J; bases not matched to a gene: 3.

A few counts support this clone. As DNA, the CDR3 is TGTGCCAGTAGTATGGGGGGATCGGAGAATCAGCCCCAGCATTTT. This encodes CASSMGGSENQPQHF. The chain has TRBV19 and TRBJ1-5, with D possibly matching TRBD1 (5 bases). The CDR3 contains 15 residues. Trimming removed 3 bases from V and 4 bases from J, with 13 bases in between. Looked up from germline, CDR1 is LNHDA and CDR2 is SQIVND (reference sequence).

The CDR3, as DNA: TGTGCCAGCACCTCTTGGGGACTAGCGGGAGGAGGTACTGAGACCCAGTACTTC. It translates to CASTSWGLAGGGTETQYF. This chain joins TRBV28 and TRBJ2-5; 15 bases align to TRBD2. Germline V lookup: CDR1 MDHEN, CDR2 SYDVKM. V lost 7 bases and J lost 5; bases outside the gene matches: 14. The CDR3 sequence is 18 residues long.

This chain joins TRBV5-5 and TRBJ1-1; D uncertain. CDR1 is SGHKS, CDR2 YYEKEE, per germline (reference sequence). The length of the CDR3 is 12 residues. Trimming pared 1 base from V and 6 bases from J, leaving 7 bases between. For the CDR3, the DNA is TGTGCCAGCAGCTTGCGGGAATCTGAAGCTTTCTTT. This gives the protein CASSLRESEAFF.